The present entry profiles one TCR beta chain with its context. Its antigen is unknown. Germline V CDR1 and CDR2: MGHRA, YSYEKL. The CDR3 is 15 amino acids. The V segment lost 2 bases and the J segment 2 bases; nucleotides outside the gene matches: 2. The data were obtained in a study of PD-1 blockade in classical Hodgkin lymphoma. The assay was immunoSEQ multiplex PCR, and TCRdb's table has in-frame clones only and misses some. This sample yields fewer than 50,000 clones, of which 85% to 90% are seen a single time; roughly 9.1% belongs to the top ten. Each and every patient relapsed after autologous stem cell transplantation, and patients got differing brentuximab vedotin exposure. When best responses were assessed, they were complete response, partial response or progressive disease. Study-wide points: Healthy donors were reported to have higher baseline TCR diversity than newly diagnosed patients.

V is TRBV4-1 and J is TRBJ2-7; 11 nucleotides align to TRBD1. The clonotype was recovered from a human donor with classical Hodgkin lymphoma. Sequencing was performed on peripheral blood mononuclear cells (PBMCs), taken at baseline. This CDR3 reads CASSQPGQGAYEQYF. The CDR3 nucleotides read TGCGCCAGCAGCCAACCGGGACAGGGGGCCTACGAGCAGTACTTC.